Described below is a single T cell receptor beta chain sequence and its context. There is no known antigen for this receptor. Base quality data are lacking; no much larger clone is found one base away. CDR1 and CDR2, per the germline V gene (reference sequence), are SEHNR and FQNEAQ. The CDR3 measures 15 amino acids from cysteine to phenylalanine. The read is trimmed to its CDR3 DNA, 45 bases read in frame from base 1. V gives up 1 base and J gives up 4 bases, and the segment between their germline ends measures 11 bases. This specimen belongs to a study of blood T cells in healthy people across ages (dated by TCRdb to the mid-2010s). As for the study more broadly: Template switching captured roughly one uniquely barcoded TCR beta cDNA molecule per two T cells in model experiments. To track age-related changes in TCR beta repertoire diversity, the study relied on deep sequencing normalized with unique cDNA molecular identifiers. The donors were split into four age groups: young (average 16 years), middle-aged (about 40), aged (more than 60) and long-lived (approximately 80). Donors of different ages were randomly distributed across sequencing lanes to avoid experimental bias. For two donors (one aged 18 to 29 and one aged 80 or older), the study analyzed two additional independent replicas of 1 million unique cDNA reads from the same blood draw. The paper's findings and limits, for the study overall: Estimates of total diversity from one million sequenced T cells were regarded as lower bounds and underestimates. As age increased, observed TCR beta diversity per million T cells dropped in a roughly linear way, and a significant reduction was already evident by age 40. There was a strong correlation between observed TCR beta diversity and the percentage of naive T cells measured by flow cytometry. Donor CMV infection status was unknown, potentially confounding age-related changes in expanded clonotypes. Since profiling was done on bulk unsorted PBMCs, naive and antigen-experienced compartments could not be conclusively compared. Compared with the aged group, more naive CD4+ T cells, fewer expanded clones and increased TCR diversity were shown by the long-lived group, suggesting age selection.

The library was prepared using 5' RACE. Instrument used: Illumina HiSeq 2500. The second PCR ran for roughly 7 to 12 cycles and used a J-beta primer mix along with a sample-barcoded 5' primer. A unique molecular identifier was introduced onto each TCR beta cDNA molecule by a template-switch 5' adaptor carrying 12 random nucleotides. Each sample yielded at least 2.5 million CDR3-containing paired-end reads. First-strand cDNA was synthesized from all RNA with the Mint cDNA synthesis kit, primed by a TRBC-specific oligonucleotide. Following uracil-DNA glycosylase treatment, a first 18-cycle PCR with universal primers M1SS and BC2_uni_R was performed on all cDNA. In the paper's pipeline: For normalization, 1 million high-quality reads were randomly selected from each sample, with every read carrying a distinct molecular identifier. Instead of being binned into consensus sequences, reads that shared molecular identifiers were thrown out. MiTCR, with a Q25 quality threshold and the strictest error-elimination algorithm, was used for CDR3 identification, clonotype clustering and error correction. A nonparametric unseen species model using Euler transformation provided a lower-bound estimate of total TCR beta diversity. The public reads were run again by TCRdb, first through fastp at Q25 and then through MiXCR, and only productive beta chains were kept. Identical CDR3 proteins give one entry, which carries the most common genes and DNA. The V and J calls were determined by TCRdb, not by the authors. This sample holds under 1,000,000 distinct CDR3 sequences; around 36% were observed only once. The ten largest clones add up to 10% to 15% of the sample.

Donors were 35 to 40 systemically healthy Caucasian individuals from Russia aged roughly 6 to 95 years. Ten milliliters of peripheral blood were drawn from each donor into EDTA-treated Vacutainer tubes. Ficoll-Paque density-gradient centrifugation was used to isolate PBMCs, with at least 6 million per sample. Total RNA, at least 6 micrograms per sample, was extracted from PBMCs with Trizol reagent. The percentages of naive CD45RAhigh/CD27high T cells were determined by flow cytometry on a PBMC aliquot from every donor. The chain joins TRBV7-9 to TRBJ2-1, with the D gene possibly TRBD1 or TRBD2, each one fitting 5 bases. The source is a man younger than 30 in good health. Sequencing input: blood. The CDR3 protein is CASSLDLRGYNEQFF. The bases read TGTGCCAGCAGCTTAGATCTGAGGGGATACAATGAGCAGTTCTTC.